Shown below are 9 T cell receptor beta chains from a single sample sequenced in a study of shared clonotypes between healthy human individuals (dated by TCRdb to 2018 to 2020). The method behind the library was the immunoSEQ multiplex PCR assay. TCRdb stores this immuneACCESS table with in-frame sequences only. Part of the clones is absent; in the studies checked, under half of the shortfall reflects unresolved V genes, and no reason is known for the rest. The sample includes approximately 2.5 million clones, with roughly 93% observed a single time. Jointly, the top ten make up around 0.37% of the sample. Sequenced: naive CD4+ T cells from PBMCs. Per the publication, the cell subset or site label means: CD45RA+ positively selected. The receptors stem from a man between 18 and 29 years old in good health. Some clones in this sample may be carry-over from other donors' samples.

This chain uses TRBV5-4 with TRBJ2-7; 9 bases are a match to TRBD1. The CDR3 spans 14 residues. CDR1 SGHNT and CDR2 YYREEE come from the germline V gene (reference sequence). Unmatched junction bases numbered 7, after V lost 9 bases and J lost 0 bases. The CDR3 coding sequence is TGTGCCACCACGGCGACAGGGGGCTCCTACGAGCAGTACTTC. Amino acids: CATTATGGSYEQYF.

Concerning this clone: The identical CDR3 is also encoded by other nucleotide sequences in the sample. V and J are TRBV9 and TRBJ2-1, with a possible D match to TRBD1 (5 bases). The CDR3 has 15 amino acids. The V end was cut by 2 bases, the J end by 4 bases, with 13 bases between. The germline CDR1 and CDR2 sequences are SGDLS and YYNGEE. The CDR3 region is CASSVLGQSYNEQFF. For the CDR3, the DNA is TGTGCCAGCAGCGTCCTGGGGCAGAGTTACAATGAGCAGTTCTTC.

This chain uses TRBV7-2 with TRBJ2-3; no definite D call. Germline lookup yields CDR1 SGHTA and CDR2 FQGNSA. Between the trimmed V and J ends, which lost 1 base and 1 base, there was a span of 9 bases. This CDR3 comprises 15 residues. The CDR3 protein is CASSLVWGGTDTQYF. CDR3 bases: TGTGCCAGCAGCTTAGTATGGGGTGGCACAGATACGCAGTATTTT.

The chain joins TRBV9 to TRBJ2-1, with 10 bases aligning to TRBD2. This CDR3 has 15 residues. Germline loops: CDR1 SGDLS, CDR2 YYNGEE. V was pared by 0 bases and J by 7 bases, with 4 bases of the junction left unmatched. The CDR3 protein is CASSVDLAGENEQFF. The DNA for the CDR3 is TGTGCCAGCAGCGTAGATCTAGCGGGGGAAAATGAGCAGTTCTTC. The full variable domain, rest sourced from reference TRBV9 and TRBJ2-1, is DSGVTQTPKHLITATGQRVTLRCSPRSGDLSVYWYQQSLDQGLQFLIQYYNGEERAKGNILERFSAQQFPDLHSELNLSSLELGDSALYFCASSVDLAGENEQFFGPGTRLTVL.

V and J are TRBV7-8 and TRBJ2-1, with 8 nucleotides matching TRBD2. Germline V lookup: CDR1 SGHVS, CDR2 FQNEAQ. The ends lost 11 bases at V and 1 base at J; junction bases unmatched: 4. The length of the CDR3 is 13 residues. In DNA form, the CDR3 reads TGTGCCGTGGCGGGAGGTTCCTACAATGAGCAGTTCTTC. This gives the protein CAVAGGSYNEQFF.

The rearrangement links TRBV2 to TRBJ2-6; D remains unclear. This CDR3 has 12 residues. CDR1 and CDR2 from the germline V gene are SNHLY and FYNNEI. The V end was cut by 9 bases, the J end by 0 bases, with 3 bases between. CDR3 in DNA: TGTGCCAGACACTCTGGGGCCAACGTCCTGACTTTC. It codes for CARHSGANVLTF. The full variable domain, completed using reference TRBV2 and TRBJ2-6, is EPEVTQTPSHQVTQMGQEVILRCVPISNHLYFYWYRQILGQKVEFLVSFYNNEISEKSEIFDDQFSVERPDGSNFTLKIRSTKLEDSAMYFCARHSGANVLTFGAGSRLTVL.

The chain links TRBV5-8 to TRBJ2-7; D is uncertain. In germline, CDR1 is SGHTS, CDR2 YDEGEE. The CDR3 is 13 residues long. V was trimmed by 4 bases and J by 5 bases, leaving 13 bases between them. This CDR3 reads CASSHARNHEQYF. CDR3 nucleotides: TGTGCCAGCAGCCACGCACGTAACCACGAGCAGTACTTC. The entire variable domain, with the rest obtained from reference TRBV5-8 and TRBJ2-7, is as follows: EAGVTQSPTHLIKTRGQQATLRCSPISGHTSVYWYQQALGLGLQFLLWYDEGEERNRGNFPPRFSGRQFPNYSSELNVNALELEDSALYLCASSHARNHEQYFGPGTRLTVT.

The V gene is TRBV5-4, the J gene TRBJ2-7, with 7 bases aligning to TRBD1. CDR3 length: 16 residues. CDR1 and CDR2 (germline): SGHNT, YYREEE (reference sequence). The J segment lost 0 bases and the V segment lost 0 bases, leaving 6 bases of the junction unmatched. CDR3 nucleotide sequence: TGTGCCAGCAGCTTGGACTACCGGGACAGCTCCTACGAGCAGTACTTC. It yields the protein CASSLDYRDSSYEQYF.

The chain is built from TRBV30 and TRBJ2-1; D is ambiguous. The germline CDR1 and CDR2 sequences are GTSNPN and SVGIG (reference sequence). The CDR3 is 13 amino acids. V shed 4 bases and J shed 5 bases, with 12 bases lying between them. The CDR3 DNA reads as TGTGCCTGGATCGCTAGTTCCCACAATGAGCAGTTCTTC. This translates into CAWIASSHNEQFF. The full variable domain, its missing parts supplied by reference TRBV30 and TRBJ2-1, is SQTIHQWPATLVQPVGSPLSLECTVEGTSNPNLYWYRQAAGRGLQLLFYSVGIGQISSEVPQNLSASRPQDRQFILSSKKLLLSDSGFYLCAWIASSHNEQFFGPGTRLTVL.